This T cell receptor (beta chain) was observed in a study of T cell responses to AZD1222 COVID-19 vaccine. Study observations and caveats: Within unmutated variant regions lay the reported targets of nearly half of spike-specific TCRs.

Germline V gene sequence: CDR1 SEHNR, CDR2 FQNEAQ (reference sequence). The CDR3 contains 15 residues. V dropped 5 bases and J dropped 9; count of bases not matched to a gene: 11. Assay: immunoSEQ multiplex PCR; the TCRdb copy retains only in-frame clones and omits some. The table lists some 180,000 clones, 85% to 95% of them singletons. This clone was seen once. Its specificity is unknown. The chain links TRBV7-9 to TRBJ2-7, with 12 bases fitting TRBD1. The receptor was derived from an adult in good health. The sequencing used peripheral blood, collected on day 0 of AZD1222 vaccination. This CDR3 reads CASSAQQGQGARQYF. CDR3 coding DNA: TGTGCCAGCAGCGCCCAGCAGGGACAGGGGGCGCGGCAGTACTTC.